This T cell receptor (beta chain) was found in a study of blood T cell repertoires in COVID-19. In its sample, this clone was seen a few times. TCRdb keeps only in-frame clones here, not all; method: immunoSEQ multiplex PCR. The data contain roughly 300,000 clones, roughly 83% of them singletons. In germline, CDR1 is MNHEY, CDR2 SVGAGI. Deletions cut 6 bases from V and 1 base from J, with 12 bases between. The CDR3 spans 14 residues. This clonotype was sampled from a woman in her 50s with acute or convalescent COVID-19. The sequenced sample was peripheral blood. The V gene is TRBV6-5, the J gene TRBJ1-1; tentative D call: TRBD1 (6 bases). The CDR3 nucleotides read TGTGCCAGCAGAACAGGGCCCAAGAACACTGAAGCTTTCTTT. As protein: CASRTGPKNTEAFF.